This TCR beta chain was recovered during a study of T cells in narcolepsy. The CDR3 extends over 13 amino acids. Germline CDR1 is MDHEN and CDR2 is SYDVKM. Trimming took 5 bases from V and 4 from J, leaving 10 bases between them. Here immunoSEQ multiplex PCR was the method, and the copy in TCRdb shows in-frame clones only, minus some. The table lists 25,000 to 35,000 clones, roughly 87% of them singletons, with about 0.64% in the top ten. This TCR was recovered from a human donor in good health. The gene calls are TRBV28 and TRBJ2-3; the D gene could be TRBD1 or TRBD2 (6 bases each). Sequencing was done on a sample of memory (CD45RA-) CD4+ T cells from blood. The chain's CDR3 is CASSPGGADTQYF. In DNA, the CDR3 is TGTGCCAGCAGTCCCGGGGGCGCAGATACGCAGTATTTT.